Listed below are T cell receptor beta chains from one sample, sequenced in a study of blood T cell repertoires in COVID-19. The table came from immunoSEQ multiplex PCR; TCRdb's copy has only in-frame clones and leaves some out. The sample yields 200,000 to 300,000 clones, roughly four fifths seen once. Sequencing was done on a sample of peripheral blood. The receptors were sampled from a woman aged 80 or over with COVID-19, enrolled during active disease. The CDR3 runs from the conserved cysteine through the conserved F or W. The order of the fields is D gene, J gene, CDR3 length, V gene, CDR3 DNA, CDR3 protein. D genes are given only for firm matches.

D: NA; J: TRBJ2-2; length: 13; V: TRBV5-1; DNA: TGCGCCAGCAGCCAGGAGGGGACCGGGGAGCTGTTTTTT; CDR3: CASSQEGTGELFF
D: NA; J: TRBJ1-3; length: 14; V: TRBV2; DNA: TGTGCCACCAGGTTGGGGCAGGGCGGAAACACCATATATTTT; CDR3: CATRLGQGGNTIYF
D: NA; J: TRBJ1-1; length: 14; V: TRBV5-1; DNA: TGCGCCAGCAGCTACAGGGCTGGGAACACTGAAGCTTTCTTT; CDR3: CASSYRAGNTEAFF
D: NA; J: TRBJ2-7; length: 15; V: TRBV3-1/TRBV3-2; DNA: TGTGCCAGCAGCCAAGAATCCGCAGGCTCCTACGAGCAGTACTTC; CDR3: CASSQESAGSYEQYF
D: NA; J: TRBJ2-1; length: 15; V: TRBV24-1; DNA: TGTGCCACCAGTGATGTTGCTAGCGTCCACAATGAGCAGTTCTTC; CDR3: CATSDVASVHNEQFF
D: NA; J: TRBJ1-3; length: 13; V: TRBV9; DNA: TGTGCCAGTGCGAGAGACTCTGGAAACACCATATATTTT; CDR3: CASARDSGNTIYF
D: TRBD2; J: TRBJ2-3; length: 17; V: TRBV9; DNA: TGTGCCAGCAGCGTAGGCATTAGCGGGGTCCTCACAGATACGCAGTATTTT; CDR3: CASSVGISGVLTDTQYF
D: NA; J: TRBJ2-1; length: 11; V: TRBV9; DNA: TGTGCCAGCAGCGTAGCAAATGAGCAGTTCTTC; CDR3: CASSVANEQFF
D: TRBD1; J: TRBJ1-2; length: 13; V: TRBV27; DNA: TGTGCCAGCAGTCGAAGTAACAGGGGAGGCTACACCTTC; CDR3: CASSRSNRGGYTF
D: NA; J: TRBJ1-2; length: 15; V: TRBV12-1; DNA: TGTGCCAGCAGCTTGCCGGGACAGGGTAACTATGGCTACACCTTC; CDR3: CASSLPGQGNYGYTF
D: NA; J: TRBJ2-7; length: 13; V: TRBV18; DNA: TGTGCCAGCTCACCCATAACAGGTGACGAGCAGTACTTC; CDR3: CASSPITGDEQYF
D: NA; J: TRBJ2-1; length: 13; V: TRBV12-3/TRBV12-4; DNA: TGTGCCAGCACCCGGGGCTCCTACAATGAGCAGTTCTTC; CDR3: CASTRGSYNEQFF
D: NA; J: TRBJ2-2; length: 14; V: TRBV15; DNA: TGTGCCACCAGGACCAGGCCGAACACCGGGGAGCTGTTTTTT; CDR3: CATRTRPNTGELFF
D: NA; J: TRBJ2-1; length: 15; V: TRBV19; DNA: TGTGCCAGTAGTATTTTTGCAGGGTTTGGAAATGAGCAGTTCTTC; CDR3: CASSIFAGFGNEQFF
D: NA; J: TRBJ2-5; length: 15; V: TRBV7-7; DNA: TGTGCTAGCAGCTTATTTTCAGGACAGCAAGAGACCCAGTACTTC; CDR3: CASSLFSGQQETQYF
D: TRBD1; J: TRBJ1-1; length: 12; V: TRBV7-9; DNA: TGTGCCAGCAGCCCAGGGGGGAGTAAAGCTTTCTTT; CDR3: CASSPGGSKAFF
D: TRBD1; J: TRBJ1-2; length: 13; V: TRBV28; DNA: TGTGCCAGCAGTGCAGGACAGGGCTACGGCTACACCTTC; CDR3: CASSAGQGYGYTF
D: TRBD1; J: TRBJ1-6; length: 16; V: TRBV5-6; DNA: TGTGCCAGCAGCCAAAAGGGGACAGGGGATAATTCACCCCTCCACTTT; CDR3: CASSQKGTGDNSPLHF